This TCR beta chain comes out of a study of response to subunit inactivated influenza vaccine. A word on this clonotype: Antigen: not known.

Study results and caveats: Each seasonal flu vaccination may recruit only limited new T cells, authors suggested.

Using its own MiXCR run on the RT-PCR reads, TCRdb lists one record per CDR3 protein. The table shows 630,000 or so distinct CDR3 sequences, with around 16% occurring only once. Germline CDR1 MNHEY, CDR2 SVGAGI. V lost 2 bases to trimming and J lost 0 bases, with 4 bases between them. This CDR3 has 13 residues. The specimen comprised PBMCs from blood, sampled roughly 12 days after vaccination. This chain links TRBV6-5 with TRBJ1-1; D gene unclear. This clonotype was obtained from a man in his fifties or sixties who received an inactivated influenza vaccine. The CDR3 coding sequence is TGTGCCAGCAGTTACAAGATGAACACTGAAGCTTTCTTT. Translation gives CASSYKMNTEAFF.